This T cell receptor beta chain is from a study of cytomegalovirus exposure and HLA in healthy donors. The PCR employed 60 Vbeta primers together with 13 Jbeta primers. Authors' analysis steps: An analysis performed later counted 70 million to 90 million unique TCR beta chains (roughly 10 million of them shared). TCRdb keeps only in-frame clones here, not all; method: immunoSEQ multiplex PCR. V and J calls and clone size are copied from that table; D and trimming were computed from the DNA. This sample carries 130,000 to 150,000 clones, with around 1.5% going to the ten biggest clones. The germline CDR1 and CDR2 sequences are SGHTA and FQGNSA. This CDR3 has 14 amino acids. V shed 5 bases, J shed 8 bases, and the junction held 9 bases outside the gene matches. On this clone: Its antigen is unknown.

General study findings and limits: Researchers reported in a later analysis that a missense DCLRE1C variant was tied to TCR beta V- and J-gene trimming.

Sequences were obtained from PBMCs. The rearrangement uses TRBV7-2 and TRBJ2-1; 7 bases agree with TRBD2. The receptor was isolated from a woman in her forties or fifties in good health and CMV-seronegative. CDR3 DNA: TGTGCCAGCAGCCCTGAGACTAGCTCCGATGAGCAGTTCTTC. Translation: CASSPETSSDEQFF.